These T cell receptor beta chains were read from a single sample in a study of blood T cells in healthy people across ages. TCRdb re-analysed the 5' RACE reads in MiXCR, keeping a single row per CDR3 protein. The sample has about 730,000 distinct CDR3 sequences; around 40% are singletons. The source material was blood. These receptors all come from a woman aged 60-70 years in good health. CDR3s include the opening cysteine and the closing phenylalanine or tryptophan. The D gene is left open where the match is weak. Expanded clones are given a class, and other clones once, few, many or no size at all.

TRBV12-3/TRBV12-4	TRBJ2-7	-	TRBD1	CASSLGQGQFYEQYF	TGTGCCAGCAGTTTGGGACAGGGGCAGTTCTACGAGCAGTACTTC
TRBV29-1	TRBJ2-7	-	-	CSAMQGRYEQYF	TGCAGCGCCATGCAGGGGCGCTACGAGCAGTACTTC
TRBV5-1	TRBJ2-4	-	-	CASSPTSTENIQYF	TGCGCCAGCAGCCCTACCTCGACAGAAAACATTCAGTACTTC
TRBV4-3	TRBJ2-6	few	TRBD1	CASSQDDRGTNVLTF	TGCGCCAGCAGCCAGGACGACAGGGGAACCAACGTCCTGACTTTC
TRBV20-1	TRBJ2-4	-	TRBD2	CSASRGSGGSVAKNIQYF	TGCAGTGCTTCCCGCGGTAGCGGGGGGTCCGTAGCCAAAAACATTCAGTACTTC
TRBV6-6	TRBJ1-4	-	-	CASSGGDRGVNEKLFF	TGTGCCAGCAGTGGGGGTGATCGGGGGGTCAATGAAAAACTGTTTTTT
TRBV6-2/TRBV6-3	TRBJ2-4	few	-	CASGLAKNIQYF	TGTGCCAGCGGCCTAGCCAAAAACATTCAGTACTTC
TRBV12-3/TRBV12-4	TRBJ1-2	few	-	CASSLVAVGYTF	TGTGCCAGCAGTTTAGTGGCAGTCGGCTACACCTTC
TRBV4-1	TRBJ2-2	-	TRBD2	CASSFRLTSGRDGTGELFF	TGCGCCAGCAGCTTCCGCCTCACTAGCGGGAGAGATGGCACCGGGGAGCTGTTTTTT
TRBV15	TRBJ2-5	-	-	CATSKRVGETQYF	TGTGCCACCAGCAAGAGGGTTGGCGAGACCCAGTACTTC
TRBV5-1	TRBJ2-5	-	TRBD2	CASSPSGGSQETQYF	TGCGCCAGCAGCCCTAGCGGGGGTAGTCAAGAGACCCAGTACTTC
TRBV4-2	TRBJ1-6	-	TRBD1	CASSHIGQGDNSPLHF	TGTGCCAGCAGCCATATTGGACAGGGGGATAATTCACCCCTCCACTTT
TRBV28	TRBJ2-5	few	-	CASSWSTGLGTQYF	TGTGCCAGCAGTTGGTCAACGGGCTTGGGGACCCAGTACTTC
TRBV10-3	TRBJ2-1	-	TRBD2	CAISESGGGYNEQFF	TGTGCCATCAGTGAGAGTGGGGGGGGATACAATGAGCAGTTCTTC
TRBV20-1	TRBJ2-7	few	-	CSARTGNSYEQYF	TGCAGTGCCCGAACAGGCAACTCCTACGAGCAGTACTTC
TRBV7-3	TRBJ2-7	many	TRBD2	CASSLASGGAYEQYF	TGTGCCAGCAGCTTAGCTAGCGGAGGAGCCTACGAGCAGTACTTC
TRBV10-3	TRBJ2-7	few	TRBD1	CAISDPGGEQYF	TGTGCCATCAGTGACCCAGGGGGCGAGCAGTACTTC
TRBV6-1	TRBJ2-3	-	TRBD2	CASGRAVSGGDRTDTQYF	TGTGCCAGCGGCCGTGCTGTTAGCGGGGGAGATCGCACAGATACGCAGTATTTT
TRBV7-9	TRBJ1-2	-	-	CASSPGPNAQYGYTF	TGTGCCAGCAGCCCCGGGCCCAACGCACAATATGGCTACACCTTC
TRBV20-1	TRBJ2-1	-	TRBD2	CSAPTSGRANEQFF	TGCAGTGCACCGACTAGCGGGAGGGCCAATGAGCAGTTCTTC
TRBV15	TRBJ1-2	few	-	CATSSPIGFYGYTF	TGTGCCACCAGCTCCCCTATAGGGTTCTATGGCTACACCTTC
TRBV30	TRBJ2-3	-	TRBD2	CAWVRGGDRTDTQYF	TGTGCCTGGGTCCGTGGGGGGGACCGCACAGATACGCAGTATTTT
TRBV10-2	TRBJ2-7	many	-	CASSEGAYEQYF	TGCGCCAGCAGTGAGGGGGCGTACGAGCAGTACTTC
TRBV5-1	TRBJ1-6	-	-	CASSEPYNSPLHF	TGCGCCAGCAGCGAGCCCTATAATTCACCCCTCCACTTT
TRBV29-1	TRBJ1-5	-	-	CSATEAGADQPQHF	TGCAGCGCCACTGAGGCAGGGGCGGATCAGCCCCAGCATTTT
TRBV12-3/TRBV12-4	TRBJ2-7	-	TRBD2	CASSLTSDPEQYF	TGTGCCAGCAGCCTTACTAGCGATCCTGAGCAGTACTTC
TRBV29-1	TRBJ2-5	-	TRBD1	CSGQQGKETQYF	TGCAGCGGGCAACAGGGGAAGGAGACCCAGTACTTC
TRBV7-9	TRBJ1-4	few	TRBD1	CASSVTGTGVEKLFF	TGTGCCAGCAGCGTTACCGGGACAGGGGTGGAAAAACTGTTTTTT
TRBV5-1	TRBJ2-1	few	TRBD2	CASSRQRERYNEQFF	TGCGCCAGCAGCCGTCAGCGGGAGAGATACAATGAGCAGTTCTTC
TRBV28	TRBJ2-3	-	-	CATRDQAANTDTQYF	TGTGCCACCAGGGACCAGGCGGCCAACACAGATACGCAGTATTTT
TRBV10-3	TRBJ2-3	-	TRBD2	CAISETLAGGLTDTQYF	TGTGCCATCAGTGAGACCCTAGCGGGGGGGCTGACAGATACGCAGTATTTT
TRBV20-1	TRBJ2-7	-	-	CSARPTRSSYEQYF	TGCAGTGCTAGACCCACTAGGAGCTCCTACGAGCAGTACTTC
TRBV4-1	TRBJ2-1	few	TRBD2	CASSQSLAGGNNEQFF	TGCGCCAGCAGCCAGAGTCTAGCGGGGGGCAACAATGAGCAGTTCTTC
TRBV12-3/TRBV12-4	TRBJ2-7	many	-	CASSPGYSRHYEQYF	TGTGCCAGCAGCCCGGGGTATAGCAGACACTACGAGCAGTACTTC
TRBV24-1	TRBJ2-5	-	TRBD1	CATSDPGQSPQETQYF	TGTGCCACCAGTGATCCGGGACAGTCACCACAAGAGACCCAGTACTTC
TRBV12-3/TRBV12-4	TRBJ1-2	few	-	CASSHSDLFNGYTF	TGTGCCAGCAGCCACTCTGACTTGTTTAATGGCTACACCTTC
TRBV5-1	TRBJ1-2	few	-	CASSLAGGGNGYTF	TGCGCCAGCAGCTTGGCCGGAGGGGGTAATGGCTACACCTTC
TRBV30	TRBJ1-5	once	-	CAWSEPSTSNQPQHF	TGTGCCTGGAGTGAGCCGAGCACTAGCAATCAGCCCCAGCATTTT
TRBV7-2	TRBJ2-7	few	-	CASSPRQSSYEQYF	TGTGCCAGCAGCCCAAGACAGAGCTCCTACGAGCAGTACTTC
TRBV18	TRBJ2-3	-	-	CASSPFRAGSTDTQYF	TGTGCCAGCTCACCCTTTCGAGCGGGCAGCACAGATACGCAGTATTTT
TRBV12-3/TRBV12-4	TRBJ1-5	-	TRBD1	CASSPTGQGANQPQHF	TGTGCCAGCAGCCCTACGGGACAGGGGGCAAATCAGCCCCAGCATTTT
TRBV13	TRBJ2-3	-	TRBD2	CASSQGASGRAGSTDTQYF	TGTGCCAGCAGCCAGGGGGCTAGCGGGAGGGCCGGGAGCACAGATACGCAGTATTTT
TRBV7-8	TRBJ2-7	-	-	CASSSLGLAIYEQYF	TGTGCCAGCAGCTCCCTGGGGCTAGCGATCTACGAGCAGTACTTC
TRBV20-1	TRBJ2-1	-	-	CSASFGVREQFF	TGCAGTGCTAGTTTTGGGGTGCGTGAGCAGTTCTTC
TRBV20-1	TRBJ1-2	-	-	CSGGFNYGYTF	TGCAGTGGGGGGTTTAACTATGGCTACACCTTC
TRBV6-7	TRBJ2-4	once	-	CASMLTRGIQYF	TGTGCCAGCATGCTAACGCGCGGCATTCAGTACTTC
TRBV12-3/TRBV12-4	TRBJ1-2	many	-	CASSHMRARGYTF	TGTGCCAGCAGCCATATGCGGGCGCGCGGCTACACCTTC
TRBV20-1	TRBJ1-1	few	-	CSAPKGGGDTEAFF	TGCAGTGCACCGAAGGGTGGAGGGGACACTGAAGCTTTCTTT
TRBV20-1	TRBJ2-5	-	-	CSARVEETPYF	TGCAGTGCTAGAGTGGAAGAGACCCCGTACTTC
TRBV3-1	TRBJ2-1	-	TRBD2	CASSLGRGRNNEQFF	TGTGCCAGCAGCCTGGGGCGGGGGAGGAACAATGAGCAGTTCTTC
TRBV20-1	TRBJ1-6	-	-	CSASQGPPSYNSPPHF	TGCAGTGCTTCGCAGGGGCCCCCCTCCTATAATTCACCCCCCCACTTT
TRBV6-5	TRBJ2-7	-	TRBD1	CASSVQGTYNEQYF	TGTGCCAGCAGTGTACAGGGGACCTACAATGAGCAGTACTTC
TRBV7-6	TRBJ1-1	-	-	CASSLETGPREAFF	TGTGCCAGCAGCTTAGAGACGGGCCCCAGGGAAGCTTTCTTT
TRBV7-9	TRBJ2-3	-	TRBD2	CASSRTTSGIADTQYF	TGTGCCAGCAGCCGCACTACTAGCGGGATAGCCGATACGCAGTATTTT
TRBV4-1	TRBJ1-5	-	TRBD1	CASSQEGGRGYSNQPQHF	TGCGCCAGCAGCCAAGAAGGTGGCAGGGGGTATAGCAACCAGCCCCAGCATTTT
TRBV6-5	TRBJ2-3	-	TRBD2	CASGGRVVADTQYF	TGTGCCAGCGGCGGGAGGGTGGTGGCAGATACGCAGTATTTT
TRBV7-9	TRBJ1-2	-	-	CASSLYGDGYTF	TGTGCCAGCAGCTTATATGGGGACGGCTACACCTTC
TRBV7-9	TRBJ2-7	-	-	CASTLGGAAYEQYF	TGTGCCAGCACTCTTGGGGGGGCTGCCTACGAGCAGTACTTC
TRBV20-1	TRBJ2-3	-	TRBD2	CSARSFGGVADTQYF	TGCAGTGCTAGATCCTTCGGGGGGGTAGCAGATACGCAGTATTTT